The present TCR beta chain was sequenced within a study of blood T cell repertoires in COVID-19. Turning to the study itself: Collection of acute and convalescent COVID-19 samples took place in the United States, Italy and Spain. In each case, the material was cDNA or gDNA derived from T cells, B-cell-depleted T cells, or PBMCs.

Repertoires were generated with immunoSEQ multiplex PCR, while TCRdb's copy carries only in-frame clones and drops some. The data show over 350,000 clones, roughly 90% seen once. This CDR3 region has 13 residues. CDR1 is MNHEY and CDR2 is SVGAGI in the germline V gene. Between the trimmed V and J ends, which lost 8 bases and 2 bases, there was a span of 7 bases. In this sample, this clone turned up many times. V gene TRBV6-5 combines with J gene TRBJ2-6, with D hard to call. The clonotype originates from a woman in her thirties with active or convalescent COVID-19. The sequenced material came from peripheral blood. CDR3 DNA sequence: TGTGCCAGCCAACAGCCTGGGGCCAACGTCCTGACTTTC. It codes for CASQQPGANVLTF.